Sequencing of this T cell receptor (beta chain) was carried out in a study of blood T cell repertoires in COVID-19. Study context: From the United States, Italy and Spain came samples of acute and convalescent COVID-19. Sources were T cells, B-cell-depleted T cells, or PBMCs; the material itself was cDNA or gDNA.

The method was immunoSEQ multiplex PCR; TCRdb's version includes in-frame clones alone and lacks a portion of them. The sample consists of fewer than 250,000 clones, 70% to 90% of them appearing once. Residents of 24 US areas, aged roughly 18 to 89 years, made up the participants. Participant-given clinical history determined each cohort assignment. CDR1 is LGHNA and CDR2 is YSLEER in the germline V gene. This CDR3 has 15 residues. V lost 3 bases, J lost 3 bases, and 5 bases stayed unmatched. This TCR came from a middle-aged woman with acute COVID-19. The chain carries TRBV4-3 and TRBJ2-7; 10 bases agree with TRBD2. Specimen: PBMCs or T cells enriched from blood (not recorded which). The CDR3 spells CASSQAGLADYEQYF. CDR3 coding DNA: TGCGCCAGCAGCCAGGCTGGACTAGCGGACTACGAGCAGTACTTC.